Shown below are 15 T cell receptor beta chains from a single sample sequenced in a study of blood T cell repertoires in COVID-19. Only in-frame clones appear in the TCRdb table, and some are missing; sequencing was by immunoSEQ multiplex PCR. The sample holds approximately 210,000 clones, about four fifths seen once. Sequencing was performed on peripheral blood. Receptor source: an elderly woman with COVID-19, enrolled during active disease.

V and J are TRBV10-3 and TRBJ1-4; D gene unclear. Between the trimmed V and J ends, which lost 3 bases and 4 bases, there was a span of 9 bases. This CDR3 comprises 14 residues. Germline CDR1 is ENHRY and CDR2 is SYGVKD. The CDR3 reads CAISEVQINEKLFF. CDR3 DNA sequence: TGTGCCATCAGTGAAGTCCAGATTAATGAAAAACTGTTTTTT.

The chain recombines TRBV6-1 with TRBJ2-1; 7 bases fit TRBD2. Trimming cost V 1 base and J 1 base; bases outside gene matches: 1. Germline V gene lookup returns CDR1 MNHNS and CDR2 SASEGT. The CDR3 is 15 residues long. This chain's CDR3 is CASSEERGSYNEQFF. The CDR3 DNA sequence: TGTGCCAGCAGTGAAGAGCGGGGATCCTACAATGAGCAGTTCTTC.

The chain employs TRBV3-1 (or the pseudogene TRBV3-2) and TRBJ1-1; D possibly corresponds to TRBD1 (6 bases). The ends were cut back, 3 bases at V and 2 bases at J, with 10 bases in the middle. Germline V gives CDR1 LGHDT, CDR2 YNNKEL (reference sequence). The CDR3 is 14 residues long. This CDR3 reads CASSHQGSNTEAFF. CDR3 in DNA: TGTGCCAGCAGCCATCAGGGGAGCAACACTGAAGCTTTCTTT.

The chain is built from TRBV15 and TRBJ2-2; D unresolved. The CDR3 runs to 15 residues. CDR1 LNHNV and CDR2 YYDKDF come from the germline V gene (reference sequence). Trimming pared 0 bases from V and 2 bases from J, leaving 7 bases between. CDR3 sequence reads: CATSRDKLNTGELFF. For the CDR3, the DNA is TGTGCCACCAGCAGAGACAAACTAAACACCGGGGAGCTGTTTTTT.

This clone occurred a few times. V and J are TRBV5-6 and TRBJ2-7; 13 nucleotides line up with TRBD2. The CDR3 is 15 amino acids. Germline lookup yields CDR1 SGHDT and CDR2 YYEEEE. V shed 4 bases, J shed 5 bases, and the junction held 6 bases outside the gene matches. CDR3 DNA sequence: TGTGCCAGCAGCCTAGGACTAGCGGGAGCCCACGAGCAGTACTTC. It encodes CASSLGLAGAHEQYF.

The chain recombines TRBV6-6 with TRBJ1-2, with 10 bases lining up with TRBD1. The germline V gene has CDR1 MNHNY and CDR2 SVGAGI (reference sequence). The CDR3 consists of 14 residues. Trimming at V came to 2 bases and at J to 6 bases, leaving 3 bases not matched to a gene. CDR3 DNA sequence: TGTGCCAGCAGTTACCTGGACAGGGGGAATGGCTACACCTTC. It is translated as CASSYLDRGNGYTF.

The V call is TRBV18, the J call TRBJ1-5, with TRBD1 identical over 7 bases. CDR1 is KGHSH and CDR2 is LQKENI in the germline V gene. The junction had 7 bases not matched to a gene; V was cut back by 6 bases and J by 2 bases. The CDR3 sequence is 15 residues long. The CDR3 DNA reads TGTGCCAGCTCTCAGGGACAGCGGGGCAATCAGCCCCAGCATTTT. Protein sequence: CASSQGQRGNQPQHF.

The chain joins TRBV2 to TRBJ2-7; D might be TRBD1 (5 bases). This CDR3 spans 12 amino acids. The V end was cut by 5 bases, the J end by 6 bases, with 11 bases between. From germline, CDR1 is SNHLY and CDR2 FYNNEI. The CDR3 nucleotides are TGTGCCAGCAGTTTTGACAGTGGCGAGCAGTACTTC. Its protein is CASSFDSGEQYF.

This chain uses TRBV7-9 with TRBJ2-1; TRBD2 matches 12 bases. The length of the CDR3 is 15 residues. V lost 3 bases, J lost 7 bases, and 4 bases stayed unmatched. Germline-derived CDR1 and CDR2 are SEHNR and FQNEAQ (reference sequence). CDR3 region: CASSFAGTSGNEQFF. In DNA form, the CDR3 reads TGTGCCAGCAGCTTTGCCGGGACTAGCGGGAATGAGCAGTTCTTC.

This rearrangement joins TRBV5-1 to TRBJ1-1; the D is unclear. The CDR3 sequence is 14 residues long. From germline, CDR1 is SGHRS and CDR2 YFSETQ. Trimming took 0 bases from V and 5 from J, leaving 11 bases between them. DNA for the CDR3: TGCGCCAGCAGCTTGGACCTGGCGAGGACTGAAGCTTTCTTT. Protein product: CASSLDLARTEAFF.

The genes are TRBV28 and TRBJ2-4; D gene unclear. The germline V gene has CDR1 MDHEN and CDR2 SYDVKM. V gave up 3 bases and J gave up 0 bases, with 15 bases separating them. CDR3 length equals 17 residues. As DNA, the CDR3 is TGTGCCAGCAGTTTTCTCTCGTTAAGACTAGCCAAAAACATTCAGTACTTC. Amino acids: CASSFLSLRLAKNIQYF.

The chain employs TRBV5-4 and TRBJ1-4; D is unclear. This CDR3 has 16 residues. V lost 2 bases and J 8 bases, leaving 19 bases between the germline ends. Germline values: CDR1 SGHNT, CDR2 YYREEE (reference sequence). Here the CDR3 reads CASSFGLGQSGEKLFF. For the CDR3, the DNA is TGTGCCAGCAGCTTCGGATTGGGCCAGTCGGGAGAAAAACTGTTTTTT.

V and J are TRBV5-5 and TRBJ1-2, with D perhaps matching TRBD1 (6 bases). CDR3 size: 15 residues. The germline V gene encodes CDR1 SGHKS and CDR2 YYEKEE (reference sequence). Trimming took off 6 bases at V and 1 base at J, with 16 bases between the two ends. The CDR3 spells CASTKGQGLNYGYTF. In DNA, the CDR3 is TGTGCCAGCACCAAGGGCCAGGGGCTTAACTATGGCTACACCTTC.

The V call is TRBV5-1, the J call TRBJ2-7; 7 positions agree with TRBD1. Germline assignment: CDR1 SGHRS and CDR2 YFSETQ. V gave up 4 bases and J gave up 4 bases; unmatched junction bases: 14. CDR3 length equals 16 residues. The CDR3 nucleotides are TGCGCCAGCAGCGCACAGGGGTCCCACCCCGCGTACGAGCAGTACTTC. Its protein product is CASSAQGSHPAYEQYF.

This rearrangement joins TRBV7-2 to TRBJ1-4; D is unresolved. Germline V gives CDR1 SGHTA, CDR2 FQGNSA. CDR3 length: 14 amino acids. Trimming removed 1 base from V and 4 bases from J, with 7 bases in between. The CDR3 sequence: CASSLGGNNEKLFF. The CDR3 bases are TGTGCCAGCAGCTTAGGAGGCAATAATGAAAAACTGTTTTTT.